The entry below describes one T cell receptor beta chain. From germline, CDR1 is SQVTM and CDR2 ANQGSEA. V was clipped by 4 bases and J by 3 bases, with 6 bases between them. CDR3 length: 12 residues. The study recruited people aged about 18 to 95 years across approximately 25 US areas. Membership in each cohort depended on participant-reported clinical history. The sample originates from a study of blood T cell repertoires in COVID-19. In the source study's methods: The assay estimated nucleated cells by amplifying reference gene primers. The assay was immunoSEQ multiplex PCR, and TCRdb's table has in-frame clones only and misses some. V, J and clone size were drawn from that table, and D and trimming were deduced from the DNA. The repertoire holds some 350,000 clones, approximately 88% seen once, with around 5% in the top ten.

Sequencing used PBMCs or T cells enriched from blood (not recorded which). V usage is TRBV29-1 and J usage is TRBJ1-4, with D unclear. This receptor was identified in a man aged 25-45 years who had recovered from COVID-19. The CDR3 nucleotides read TGCAGCGTTGCTTTCTCTAATGAAAAACTGTTTTTT. Translation: CSVAFSNEKLFF.